The clone carrying this T cell receptor beta chain was picked up a small number of times. Its cognate antigen is unknown. The length of the CDR3 is 13 residues. The germline V gene encodes CDR1 MNHEY and CDR2 SMNVEV (reference sequence). V lost 4 bases and J 6 bases, leaving 13 bases between the germline ends. This sample stems from a study of human T cells and chemical hapten exposure. General study points: Patch test score rose with PT1 expanded TCR count, significant at thresholds 8, 16 and 32, not 4. As the donors had alopecia, their immune response may differ from healthy people's.

From the RACE reads, TCRdb called clonotypes with MiXCR, one entry per CDR3 protein. The table records 40,000 or so distinct CDR3 sequences, roughly 13% of them present only once. This sample's time point: patch test 3, about 24 weeks after DPC sensitization. Regarding treatment: therapeutic diphenylcyclopropenone sensitization with weekly scalp DPC. The authors' total RNA extraction used unfractionated whole blood. The rearrangement links TRBV27 to TRBJ2-7; D gene unclear. Sequenced here: whole blood, sampled in connection with sensitization to the hapten diphenylcyclopropenone (DPC). The sequence was collected from a woman aged 40 to 49 with alopecia areata. Some clones in this sample may be carry-over from other donors' samples. CDR3 sequence (DNA): TGTGCCAGCAGTTGGGCCGCGGCCGGCGAGCAGTACTTC. This translates into CASSWAAAGEQYF.